The T cell receptor (beta chain) described here comes from a study of identical twins. Overall study findings and caveats: Out-of-frame beta sequences exhibited a weaker degree of excess twin sharing. Cross-sectional statistical analysis, not tracking of the same donors, underpinned the conclusions.

This clonotype was seen a few times. Its antigen is not known. After template switching added a universal primer site, the resulting cDNA carried unique molecular identifiers. TCRdb re-called the 5' RACE reads through MiXCR, storing one row per CDR3 protein. The sample consists of around 1.7 million distinct CDR3 sequences, around 33% of them appearing once. The CDR3 is 15 amino acids. Germline CDR1 ENHRY, CDR2 SYGVKD. Deletions cut 2 bases from V and 7 bases from J, with 18 bases between. The clonotype comes from a newborn girl in good health. This chain links TRBV10-3 with TRBJ2-7, with a tentative D call TRBD2 (6 bases). The sequenced sample consisted of cord blood. The CDR3 reads CAISETRGGPPEQYF. As DNA, the CDR3 is TGTGCCATCAGTGAGACCCGCGGAGGGCCCCCAGAGCAGTACTTC.